Following are 21 T cell receptor beta chains from one sample sequenced in a study of beta chain features in type 1 diabetes. Reverse transcribing all isolated RNA meant expressed TCRB transcripts were sequenced. The assay was immunoSEQ multiplex PCR, and TCRdb's table has in-frame clones only and misses some. The table records about 280,000 clones, approximately 16% of them present only once. What these receptors recognize is not known. Study observations and caveats: Patients with Type 1 diabetes showed moderately but significantly shorter TCRB CDR3s in all four CD4+ subsets.

The specimen sequenced was naive CD4+ T cells from blood. Receptors originate from a man aged 18-30 years with type 1 diabetes.

The chain combines TRBV27 with TRBJ2-7; possible D gene TRBD2, 6 bases. V shed 2 bases and J shed 3 bases, with 17 bases lying between them. Germline CDR1 is MNHEY and CDR2 is SMNVEV (reference sequence). This CDR3 region has 16 residues. The CDR3 region is CASSLDGRGLGYEQYF. CDR3 in DNA: TGTGCCAGCAGTTTAGATGGTCGGGGACTGGGCTACGAGCAGTACTTC.

This clone came up a few times. The gene calls are TRBV7-9 and TRBJ2-1; 9 bases agree with TRBD1. Germline loops: CDR1 SEHNR, CDR2 FQNEAQ (reference sequence). The CDR3 is 15 amino acids. J gave up 6 bases and V 5 bases, and 8 bases lay outside the gene matches. For the CDR3, the DNA is TGTGCCAGCAGCATAGGGACAGGGCTTGTCAATGAGCAGTTCTTC. Amino acids: CASSIGTGLVNEQFF.

This clone turned up a few times. This chain uses TRBV2 with TRBJ2-1, with a tentative D call TRBD2 (5 bases). V lost 5 bases and J 9 bases, leaving 11 bases between the germline ends. The CDR3 sequence is 12 residues long. Germline lookup yields CDR1 SNHLY and CDR2 FYNNEI. The CDR3: CASSPIAGEQFF. CDR3 in DNA: TGTGCCAGCAGTCCAATTGCGGGTGAGCAGTTCTTC.

The chain carries TRBV7-9 and TRBJ1-6; 9 bases agree with TRBD1. CDR1 is SEHNR, CDR2 FQNEAQ, per germline (reference sequence). V shed 6 bases, J shed 7 bases, and the junction held 4 bases outside the gene matches. This CDR3 contains 14 residues. CDR3 sequence (DNA): TGTGCCAGCAGATCCGGGACAGGGAATTCACCCCTCCACTTT. This codes for CASRSGTGNSPLHF.

The genes are TRBV7-2 and TRBJ2-7; D is unclear. V was pared by 6 bases and J by 5 bases, with 17 bases between. The CDR3 extends over 14 amino acids. Germline V gene sequence: CDR1 SGHTA, CDR2 FQGNSA. The CDR3, as DNA: TGTGCCAGCAGGCCAACAGCCACCCTCCACGAGCAGTACTTC. Amino acids: CASRPTATLHEQYF. Looking up the rest from reference TRBV7-2 and TRBJ2-7 gives the full variable domain: GAGVSQSPSNKVTEKGKDVELRCDPISGHTALYWYRQSLGQGLEFLIYFQGNSAPDKSGLPSDRFSAERTGGSVSTLTIQRTQQEDSAVYLCASRPTATLHEQYFGPGTRLTVT.

This clone has just a few counts. V and J are TRBV30 and TRBJ2-1; TRBD2 matches at 8 bases. The trim removed 0 bases at V and 7 bases at J, leaving 14 bases unmatched. In germline, CDR1 is GTSNPN, CDR2 SVGIG (reference sequence). CDR3 length: 17 amino acids. CDR3 protein: CAWSVASGPIKRNEQFF. The CDR3 bases are TGTGCCTGGAGTGTTGCTAGCGGGCCTATTAAGCGGAATGAGCAGTTCTTC. The full variable domain, completed using reference TRBV30 and TRBJ2-1, is SQTIHQWPATLVQPVGSPLSLECTVEGTSNPNLYWYRQAAGRGLQLLFYSVGIGQISSEVPQNLSASRPQDRQFILSSKKLLLSDSGFYLCAWSVASGPIKRNEQFFGPGTRLTVL.

This clone occurred a few times. The gene calls are TRBV5-4 and TRBJ2-5, with 16 bases identical to TRBD2. CDR1 and CDR2 from the germline V gene are SGHNT and YYREEE (reference sequence). The trim removed 4 bases at V and 4 bases at J, leaving 7 bases unmatched. This CDR3 spans 17 amino acids. The DNA for the CDR3 is TGTGCCAGCAGCCAAGATGGGACTAGCGGGAGGGGAGAGACCCAGTACTTC. It is translated as CASSQDGTSGRGETQYF. The full variable domain, in which reference TRBV5-4 and TRBJ2-5 provide the parts outside the CDR3, is ETGVTQSPTHLIKTRGQQVTLRCSSQSGHNTVSWYQQALGQGPQFIFQYYREEENGRGNFPPRFSGLQFPNYSSELNVNALELDDSALYLCASSQDGTSGRGETQYFGPGTRLLVL.

J is TRBJ2-6 and V is TRBV7-2; D gene uncertain. The CDR3 is made up of 14 amino acids. Germline V lookup: CDR1 SGHTA, CDR2 FQGNSA. The V gene lost 3 bases and the J gene lost 0 bases, with 3 bases spanning the gap. The CDR3 nucleotides are TGTGCCAGCAGCTTTCGCTCTGGGGCCAACGTCCTGACTTTC. Translating it yields CASSFRSGANVLTF.

This sequence joins TRBV2 and TRBJ2-2; 8 bases fit TRBD2. Germline CDR1 is SNHLY and CDR2 is FYNNEI. CDR3 length: 15 residues. V gave up 8 bases and J gave up 7 bases; unmatched junction bases: 12. The CDR3 loop is CASAREGSWGGELFF. CDR3 nucleotide sequence: TGTGCCAGCGCCCGGGAGGGTAGTTGGGGCGGGGAGCTGTTTTTT.

The chain joins TRBV23-1 to TRBJ1-4, with D tentatively TRBD1 (5 bases). TRBV23-1 is reported as an ORF; its role is uncertain. Between the trimmed V and J ends, which lost 0 bases and 4 bases, there was a span of 12 bases. This CDR3 has 16 residues. This CDR3 is CASSQSVRGGNEKLFF. The CDR3 DNA sequence: TGCGCCAGCAGTCAATCCGTCCGGGGGGGTAATGAAAAACTGTTTTTT.

The V and J genes are TRBV9 and TRBJ2-5; tentative D call: TRBD2 (6 bases). V was shortened by 4 bases and J by 5 bases, with 18 bases between the two germline ends. Germline V gene lookup returns CDR1 SGDLS and CDR2 YYNGEE. There are 15 residues in the CDR3. For the CDR3, the DNA is TGTGCCAGCAGCCCCCGGACTAACACGGCGGAGACCCAGTACTTC. Translated: CASSPRTNTAETQYF.

The table lists this clone with a few counts. The CDR3 spells CASSDRTNTGELFF. DNA of the CDR3: TGTGCCAGCAGCGACAGGACGAACACCGGGGAGCTGTTTTTT. The chain is built from TRBV7-2 and TRBJ2-2, with D perhaps matching TRBD1 (6 bases). The CDR3 is 14 amino acids. Germline V lookup: CDR1 SGHTA, CDR2 FQGNSA. V lost 5 bases, J lost 0 bases, and 7 bases lay in between.

There are a few counts of this clone. V gene TRBV28 combines with J gene TRBJ2-1; TRBD2 aligns across 11 bases. Germline values: CDR1 MDHEN, CDR2 SYDVKM. The J segment lost 2 bases and the V segment lost 6 bases, leaving 3 bases of the junction unmatched. CDR3 length equals 15 residues. The CDR3 sequence: CASRKLAGAYNEQFF. CDR3 nucleotides: TGTGCCAGCAGGAAACTAGCGGGAGCCTACAATGAGCAGTTCTTC.

This clone came up a few times. The V call is TRBV11-2, the J call TRBJ2-3; TRBD2 aligns across 7 bases. Trimming at V came to 4 bases and at J to 0 bases, leaving 7 bases not matched to a gene. Germline CDR1 SGHAT, CDR2 FQNNGV. This CDR3 has 16 residues. CDR3 sequence (DNA): TGTGCCAGCAGCTGGAAGCGGGGCTTTAGCACAGATACGCAGTATTTT. It specifies CASSWKRGFSTDTQYF. Full variable domain (outside the CDR3, taken from reference TRBV11-2 and TRBJ2-3): EAGVAQSPRYKIIEKRQSVAFWCNPISGHATLYWYQQILGQGPKLLIQFQNNGVVDDSQLPKDRFSAERLKGVDSTLKIQPAKLEDSAVYLCASSWKRGFSTDTQYFGPGTRLTVL.

The gene calls are TRBV7-2 and TRBJ2-5, with D maybe TRBD1 (5 bases). Looked up from germline, CDR1 is SGHTA and CDR2 is FQGNSA. This CDR3 is 12 amino acids long. Trimming removed 5 bases from V and 7 bases from J, with 11 bases in between. CDR3 in amino acids: CASSLSRGTQYF. Written as DNA, the CDR3 is TGTGCCAGCAGCCTCTCTAGGGGGACCCAGTACTTC.

The chain combines TRBV29-1 with TRBJ2-1, with D tentatively TRBD1 (6 bases). CDR3 size: 10 residues. Germline CDR1 reads SQVTM; CDR2 reads ANQGSEA. The V and J ends lost 3 bases and 12 bases respectively, with 9 bases between them. DNA of the CDR3: TGCAGCGTTGAGGGGGCCGGGCAGTTCTTC. Protein product: CSVEGAGQFF.

The chain couples TRBV15 to TRBJ2-1, with 10 bases matching TRBD2. V shed 1 base, J shed 7 bases, and the junction held 7 bases outside the gene matches. The CDR3 totals 16 residues. The V gene's germline CDR1 is LNHNV and CDR2 YYDKDF (reference sequence). In DNA form, the CDR3 reads TGTGCCACCAGCAGAGCAAGCGGGGGGGCAAGAAATGAGCAGTTCTTC. Its protein product is CATSRASGGARNEQFF.

This clone was observed once. This chain joins TRBV5-4 and TRBJ2-5, with D unclear. The CDR3 spans 14 residues. The germline V gene has CDR1 SGHNT and CDR2 YYREEE (reference sequence). Trimming removed 3 bases at V and 1 base at J, with 10 bases between. CDR3 region: CASSSKTAQETQYF. The CDR3 nucleotides read TGTGCCAGCAGCTCCAAGACTGCCCAAGAGACCCAGTACTTC.

The J gene is TRBJ2-1, the V gene TRBV7-2; 7 nucleotides match TRBD1. From germline, CDR1 is SGHTA and CDR2 FQGNSA. CDR3 length equals 15 residues. V lost 5 bases to trimming and J lost 2 bases; unmatched junction nucleotides: 6. The chain's CDR3 is CASSTTGTAYNEQFF. CDR3 DNA: TGTGCCAGCAGCACGACCGGGACAGCCTACAATGAGCAGTTCTTC.

This clone was seen a few times. The rearrangement joins TRBV5-6 to TRBJ1-1, with a weak D call TRBD1 (5 bases). This CDR3 spans 14 amino acids. Trimming removed 0 bases from V and 5 bases from J, with 11 bases in between. Germline loops: CDR1 SGHDT, CDR2 YYEEEE. This CDR3 is CASSLAGGRTEAFF. For the CDR3, the DNA is TGTGCCAGCAGCTTGGCGGGGGGTCGGACTGAAGCTTTCTTT.

This clone was seen a handful of times. The chain employs TRBV7-9 and TRBJ1-4, with unresolved D. The CDR3 totals 13 residues. Looked up from germline, CDR1 is SEHNR and CDR2 is FQNEAQ (reference sequence). Trimming cost V 3 bases and J 7 bases, with 9 bases left between them. DNA of the CDR3: TGTGCCAGCAGCTTCTCGCTAGGTGAAAAACTGTTTTTT. This sequence encodes CASSFSLGEKLFF.